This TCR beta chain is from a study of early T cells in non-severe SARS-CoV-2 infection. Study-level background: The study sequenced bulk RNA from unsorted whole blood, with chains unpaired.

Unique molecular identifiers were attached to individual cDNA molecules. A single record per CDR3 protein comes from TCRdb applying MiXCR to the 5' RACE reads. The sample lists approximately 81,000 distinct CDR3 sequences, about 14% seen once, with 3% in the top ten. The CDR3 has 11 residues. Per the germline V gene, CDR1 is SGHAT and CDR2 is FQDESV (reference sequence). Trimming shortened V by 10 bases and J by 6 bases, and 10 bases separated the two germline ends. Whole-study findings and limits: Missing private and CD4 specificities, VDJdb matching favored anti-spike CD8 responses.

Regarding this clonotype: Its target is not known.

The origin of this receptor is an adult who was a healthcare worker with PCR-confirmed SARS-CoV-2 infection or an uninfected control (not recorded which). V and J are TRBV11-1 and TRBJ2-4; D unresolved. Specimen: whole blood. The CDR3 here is CAILDGNIQYF. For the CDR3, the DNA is TGTGCCATACTCGACGGAAACATTCAGTACTTC. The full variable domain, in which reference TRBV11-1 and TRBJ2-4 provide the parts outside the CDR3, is EAEVAQSPRYKITEKSQAVAFWCDPISGHATLYWYRQILGQGPELLVQFQDESVVDDSQLPKDRFSAERLKGVDSTLKIQPAELGDSAMYLCAILDGNIQYFGAGTRLSVL.